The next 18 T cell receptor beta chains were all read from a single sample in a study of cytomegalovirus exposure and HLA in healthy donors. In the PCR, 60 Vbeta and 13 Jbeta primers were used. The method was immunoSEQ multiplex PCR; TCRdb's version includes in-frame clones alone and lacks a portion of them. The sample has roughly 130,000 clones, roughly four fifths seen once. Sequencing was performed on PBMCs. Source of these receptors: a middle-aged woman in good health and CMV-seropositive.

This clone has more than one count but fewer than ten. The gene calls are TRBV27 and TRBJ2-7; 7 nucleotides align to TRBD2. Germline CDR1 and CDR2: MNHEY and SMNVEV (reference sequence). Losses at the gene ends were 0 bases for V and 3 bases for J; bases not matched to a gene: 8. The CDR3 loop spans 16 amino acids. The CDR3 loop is CASSLSPSGTVYEQYF. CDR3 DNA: TGTGCCAGCAGTTTATCCCCCAGCGGGACCGTCTACGAGCAGTACTTC.

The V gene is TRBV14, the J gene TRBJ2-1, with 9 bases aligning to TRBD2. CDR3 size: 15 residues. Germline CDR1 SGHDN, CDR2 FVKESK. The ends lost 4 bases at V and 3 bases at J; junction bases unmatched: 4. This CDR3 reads CASSPPSGNYNEQFF. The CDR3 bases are TGTGCCAGCAGCCCGCCTAGCGGGAACTACAATGAGCAGTTCTTC.

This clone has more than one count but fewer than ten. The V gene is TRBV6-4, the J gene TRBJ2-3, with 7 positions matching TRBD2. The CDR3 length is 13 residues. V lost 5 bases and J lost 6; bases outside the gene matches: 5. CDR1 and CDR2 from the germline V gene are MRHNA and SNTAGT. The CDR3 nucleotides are TGTGCCAGCAGTAGCGGGGTTTTGGATACGCAGTATTTT. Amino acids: CASSSGVLDTQYF.

CDR3 coding DNA: TGTGCCAGCAAACGGACAGGGGATTCCTATGGCTACACCTTC. Protein product: CASKRTGDSYGYTF. The chain carries TRBV25-1 and TRBJ1-2; 9 positions match TRBD1. This CDR3 region has 14 residues. Losses at the gene ends were 7 bases for V and 4 bases for J; bases not matched to a gene: 7. Germline V lookup: CDR1 MGHDK, CDR2 SYGVNS.

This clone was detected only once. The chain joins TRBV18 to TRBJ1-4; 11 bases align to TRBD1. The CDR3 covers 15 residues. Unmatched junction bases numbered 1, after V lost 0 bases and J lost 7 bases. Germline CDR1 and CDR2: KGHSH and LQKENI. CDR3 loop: CASSPPGTGGEKLFF. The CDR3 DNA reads TGTGCCAGCTCACCACCCGGGACAGGGGGTGAAAAACTGTTTTTT.

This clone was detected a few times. The CDR3 here is CASSSLSRPKSYEQYF. In nucleotides, the CDR3 is TGTGCCAGCAGTAGTTTATCCCGCCCGAAATCCTACGAGCAGTACTTC. The chain employs TRBV27 and TRBJ2-5; no reliable D call. The end of the DNA is better explained by TRBJ2-7, so the J call may be wrong. The CDR3 has 16 amino acids. Germline V gene data show CDR1 as MNHEY and CDR2 as SMNVEV (reference sequence).

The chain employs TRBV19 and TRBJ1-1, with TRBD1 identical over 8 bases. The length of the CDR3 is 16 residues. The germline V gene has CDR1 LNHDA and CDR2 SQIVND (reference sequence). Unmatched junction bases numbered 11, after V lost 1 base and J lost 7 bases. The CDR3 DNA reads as TGTGCCAGTAGTATAGGAGATAAAGGCAGGGGGCGTGAAGCTTTCTTT. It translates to CASSIGDKGRGREAFF. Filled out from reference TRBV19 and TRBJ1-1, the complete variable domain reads DGGITQSPKYLFRKEGQNVTLSCEQNLNHDAMYWYRQDPGQGLRLIYYSQIVNDFQKGDIAEGYSVSREKKESFPLTVTSAQKNPTAFYLCASSIGDKGRGREAFFGQGTRLTVV.

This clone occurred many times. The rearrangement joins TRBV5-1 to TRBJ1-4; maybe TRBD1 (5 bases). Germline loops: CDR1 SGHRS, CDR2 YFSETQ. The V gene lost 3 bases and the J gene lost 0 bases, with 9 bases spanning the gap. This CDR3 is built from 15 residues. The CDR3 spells CASSSPQATNEKLFF. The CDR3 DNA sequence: TGCGCCAGCAGCTCACCACAGGCAACTAATGAAAAACTGTTTTTT.

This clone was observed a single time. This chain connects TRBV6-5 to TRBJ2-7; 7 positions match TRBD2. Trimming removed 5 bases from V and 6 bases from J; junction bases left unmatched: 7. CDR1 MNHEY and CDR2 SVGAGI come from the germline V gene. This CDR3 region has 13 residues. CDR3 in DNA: TGTGCCAGCAGTCCCAGGACTAGTGGCGAGCAGTACGTC. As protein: CASSPRTSGEQYV.

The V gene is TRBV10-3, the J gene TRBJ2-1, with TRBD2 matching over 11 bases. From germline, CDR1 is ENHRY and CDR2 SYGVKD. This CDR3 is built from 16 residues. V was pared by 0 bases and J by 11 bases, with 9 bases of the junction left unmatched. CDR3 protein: CAISESPGTSGNQQFF. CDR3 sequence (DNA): TGTGCCATCAGTGAGTCCCCGGGGACTAGCGGAAACCAGCAGTTCTTC.

The DNA for the CDR3 is TGTGCCAGCAGTTACTCCACAGGGATCACTGAAGCTTTCTTT. Encoded protein: CASSYSTGITEAFF. The rearrangement uses TRBV6-6 and TRBJ1-1; weak D call: TRBD1 (6 bases). Germline CDR1 MNHNY, CDR2 SVGAGI (reference sequence). This CDR3 has 14 amino acids. V was shortened by 0 bases and J by 4 bases, with 9 bases between the two germline ends.

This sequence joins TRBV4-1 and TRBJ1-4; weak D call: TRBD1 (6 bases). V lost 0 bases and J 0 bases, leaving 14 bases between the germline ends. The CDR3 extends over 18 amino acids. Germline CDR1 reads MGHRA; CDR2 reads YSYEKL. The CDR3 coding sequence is TGCGCCAGCAGCCAAGAACCTCAGGGGCCTGCAACTAATGAAAAACTGTTTTTT. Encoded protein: CASSQEPQGPATNEKLFF.

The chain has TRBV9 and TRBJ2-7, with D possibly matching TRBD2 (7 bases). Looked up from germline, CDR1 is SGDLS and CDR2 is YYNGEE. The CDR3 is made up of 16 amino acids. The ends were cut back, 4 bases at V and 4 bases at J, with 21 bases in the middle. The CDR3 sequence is CASSPEGGAGSYEQYF. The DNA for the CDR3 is TGTGCCAGCAGCCCAGAGGGGGGGGCTGGTTCTTACGAGCAGTACTTC.

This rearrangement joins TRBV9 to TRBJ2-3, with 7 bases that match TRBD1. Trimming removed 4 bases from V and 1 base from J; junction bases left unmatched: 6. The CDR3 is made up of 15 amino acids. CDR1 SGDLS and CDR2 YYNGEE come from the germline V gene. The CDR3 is CASSPTGTGTDTQYF. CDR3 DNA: TGTGCCAGCAGCCCCACAGGGACAGGCACAGATACGCAGTATTTT.

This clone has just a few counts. CDR3 amino acids: CASSAIKSVREAFF. The CDR3 DNA sequence: TGTGCCAGCAGTGCCATCAAGTCAGTCCGTGAAGCTTTCTTT. The genes are TRBV2 and TRBJ1-1; D gene ambiguous. CDR3 length: 14 residues. The germline V gene has CDR1 SNHLY and CDR2 FYNNEI. Trimming took 4 bases from V and 7 from J, leaving 16 bases between them. Drawing the rest from reference TRBV2 and TRBJ1-1, the complete variable domain is EPEVTQTPSHQVTQMGQEVILRCVPISNHLYFYWYRQILGQKVEFLVSFYNNEISEKSEIFDDQFSVERPDGSNFTLKIRSTKLEDSAMYFCASSAIKSVREAFFGQGTRLTVV.

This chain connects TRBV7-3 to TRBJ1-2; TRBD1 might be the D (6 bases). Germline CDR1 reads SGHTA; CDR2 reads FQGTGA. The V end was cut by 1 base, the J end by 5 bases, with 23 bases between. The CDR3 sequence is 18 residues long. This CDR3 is CASSLMGGGDTATYGYTF. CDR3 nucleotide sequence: TGTGCCAGCAGCTTAATGGGAGGGGGGGATACAGCTACATATGGCTACACCTTC.

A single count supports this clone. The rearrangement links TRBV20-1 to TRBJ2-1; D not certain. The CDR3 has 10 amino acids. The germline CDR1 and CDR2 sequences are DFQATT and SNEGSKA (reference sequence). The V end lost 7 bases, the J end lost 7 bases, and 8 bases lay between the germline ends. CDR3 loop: CSVERNEQFF. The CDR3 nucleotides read TGCAGTGTTGAGAGAAATGAGCAGTTCTTC.

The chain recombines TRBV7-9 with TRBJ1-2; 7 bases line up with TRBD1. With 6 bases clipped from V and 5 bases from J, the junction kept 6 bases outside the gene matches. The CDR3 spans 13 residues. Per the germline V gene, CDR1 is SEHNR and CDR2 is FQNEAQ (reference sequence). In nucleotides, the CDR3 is TGTGCCAGCAGTACGGCCAGGGGGTATGGCTACACCTTC. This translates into CASSTARGYGYTF. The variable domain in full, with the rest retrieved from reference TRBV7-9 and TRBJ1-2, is DTGVSQNPRHKITKRGQNVTFRCDPISEHNRLYWYRQTLGQGPEFLTYFQNEAQLEKSRLLSDRFSAERPKGSFSTLEIQRTEQGDSAMYLCASSTARGYGYTFGSGTRLTVV.